This TCR beta chain derives from a study of shared clonotypes between healthy human individuals. For every subset, genomic DNA was evenly distributed across several immunoSEQ plates. Only in-frame clones appear in the TCRdb table, and some are missing; sequencing was by immunoSEQ multiplex PCR. The sample contains over 1.5 million clones, 95% to 99% of which appear only once. Worth noting for this clone: Its matching antigen is unknown.

Overall study findings and caveats: Estimated richness values were generally larger in naive subsets than in memory subsets.

V lost 1 base and J lost 5; bases outside the gene matches: 10. The germline V gene has CDR1 SGHDN and CDR2 FVKESK. The CDR3 covers 18 residues. Input material: naive CD4+ T cells sorted from blood. Subset here: CD45RA+ positively selected. The receptor was isolated from a man aged 30-40 years in good health. This sequence joins TRBV14 and TRBJ2-5; 13 bases match TRBD2. CDR3 sequence (DNA): TGTGCCAGCAGCCAAGGAGGACTAGCGGGAGTTACGTGGGAGACCCAGTACTTC. As protein: CASSQGGLAGVTWETQYF.